A selection of T cell receptor beta chains follows, all from one sample in a study of T cells after yellow fever vaccination. TCRdb ran MiXCR on the 5' RACE reads and lists one entry per CDR3 protein. Of some 670,000 distinct CDR3 sequences in the sample, 9% to 15% were seen once. The sequencing here drew on PBMCs, taken on the day of the yellow fever booster vaccination. Receptors originate from a young man who received the YFV17D yellow fever vaccine. The CDR3 runs from the conserved cysteine through the conserved F or W. The order of the fields is clone size, V gene, D gene, J gene, CDR3 DNA, CDR3 protein. D genes are given only for firm matches. Rows may omit the clone size; those that give it use once, few, many or a size class.

NA	TRBV27	TRBD2	TRBJ2-3	TGTGCCAGCAGTCGCCCCCGACTAGCGGGAGTGCCAGATACGCAGTATTTT	CASSRPRLAGVPDTQYF
few	TRBV12-3/TRBV12-4	NA	TRBJ1-5	TGTGCCAGCAACCCGACAGGTGCAAGCAATCAGCCCCAGCATTTT	CASNPTGASNQPQHF
NA	TRBV5-1	TRBD1	TRBJ2-7	TGCGCCAGCAGCTTACAGGGGATCGTCTACGAGCAGTACTTC	CASSLQGIVYEQYF
few	TRBV30	NA	TRBJ2-7	TGTGCCTGGAACTCAGGGTCCTACGAGCAGTACTTC	CAWNSGSYEQYF
few	TRBV4-3	TRBD2	TRBJ2-1	TGCGCCAGCAGCCAAGGATCGGGGGGAGCGGGAAGTAGTAGGCAGTTCTTC	CASSQGSGGAGSSRQFF
NA	TRBV7-9	NA	TRBJ2-1	TGTGCCAGCAGCTACGACCCACTAGCTGGGCAGTTCTTC	CASSYDPLAGQFF
few	TRBV5-1	TRBD1	TRBJ2-7	TGCGCCAGCAGCTTTCAGGGGGTGGTCTACGAGCAGTACTTC	CASSFQGVVYEQYF
NA	TRBV18	TRBD1	TRBJ2-1	TGTGCCAGCTCACCGGGGACAGTAGCCTACAATGAGCAGTTCTTC	CASSPGTVAYNEQFF
many	TRBV7-2	NA	TRBJ2-7	TGTGCCAGCAGCTTACGTCCGGGACCAATATACGAGCAGTACTTC	CASSLRPGPIYEQYF
few	TRBV10-3	TRBD2	TRBJ2-1	TGTGCCATCAGAAGCGGGGGGGAGGATGAGCAGTTCTTC	CAIRSGGEDEQFF
once	TRBV5-5	TRBD2	TRBJ2-6	TGTGCCAGCAGCTTAGCGGGGGCCAACGTCCCGACTTTC	CASSLAGANVPTF
few	TRBV6-1	NA	TRBJ1-2	TGTGCCAGCAGTGGTGCCGGGACTCTTAGAGTCGACACCTTC	CASSGAGTLRVDTF
NA	TRBV7-3	TRBD2	TRBJ2-1	TGTGCCAGCAGCCCCACCGGTAGCGGGAAGTACAATGAGCAGTTCTTC	CASSPTGSGKYNEQFF
NA	TRBV18	NA	TRBJ2-7	TGTGCCAGCTCACCGGATCAGCGCAACTCCTACGAGCAGTACTTC	CASSPDQRNSYEQYF
NA	TRBV6-1	NA	TRBJ1-5	TGTGCCAGCAGCCAGGCTTTTAATCAGCCCCAGCATTTT	CASSQAFNQPQHF
many	TRBV2	NA	TRBJ2-5	TGTGCCAGCAGTGAAATTACGGCCAGCGGAGAGGGGGAGACCCAGTACTTC	CASSEITASGEGETQYF
few	TRBV15	NA	TRBJ2-3	TGTGCCACCAGCAGAGTTAGCAATACGCAGTATTTT	CATSRVSNTQYF
NA	TRBV30	NA	TRBJ2-5	TGTGCCTGGAGTTGGGGGAAAGAGACCCAGTACTTC	CAWSWGKETQYF
NA	TRBV7-2	NA	TRBJ2-1	TGTGCCAGCAGCTTACGAGGACCGCCGTACAATGAGCAGTTCTTC	CASSLRGPPYNEQFF
many	TRBV7-3	NA	TRBJ2-5	TGTGCCAGCAGCTTAACCGGACAGTACCAAGAGACCCAGTACTTC	CASSLTGQYQETQYF
few	TRBV18	NA	TRBJ2-1	TGTGCCAGCTCACCACTAGCGCCTGAATACAATGAGCAGTTCTTC	CASSPLAPEYNEQFF
NA	TRBV29-1	TRBD1	TRBJ1-1	TGCAGCGTCGACAGGGGGGTGAACACTGAAGCTTTCTTT	CSVDRGVNTEAFF
NA	TRBV12-3/TRBV12-4	NA	TRBJ2-7	TGTGCCAGCAGTTTAGTGGCGAGGGTCTCCTACGAGCAGTACTTC	CASSLVARVSYEQYF
NA	TRBV19	NA	TRBJ2-3	TGTGCCAGTAGTATAGATCGGGCTAGCGACAGCACAGATACGCAGTATTTT	CASSIDRASDSTDTQYF
few	TRBV29-1	NA	TRBJ2-1	TGCAGCGTTGAGGGCGCAGACAATGAGCAGTTCTTC	CSVEGADNEQFF
NA	TRBV12-3/TRBV12-4	NA	TRBJ2-1	TGTGCCAGCAGTTTAGTGGCGGGACGGCGGTTCTTC	CASSLVAGRRFF
NA	TRBV12-5	NA	TRBJ2-5	TGTGCTAGTGGTGGGCCTTCGGGACCCGGTAGGGAGACCCAGTACTTC	CASGGPSGPGRETQYF
few	TRBV20-1	NA	TRBJ1-1	TGCAGTGCAGGGAGGGGGAACACTGAAGCTTTCTTT	CSAGRGNTEAFF
few	TRBV19	NA	TRBJ2-1	TGTGCCAGTAACCATATGGCGGACAACTACAATGAGCAGTTCTTC	CASNHMADNYNEQFF
NA	TRBV18	NA	TRBJ2-2	TGTGCCAGCTCACCAGTCCGGGCGAACACCGGGGAGCTGTTTTTT	CASSPVRANTGELFF
few	TRBV27	TRBD2	TRBJ2-7	TGTGCCAGCAGTCAACGGGGCAGCGGGAGGGCGGGGAGCTCCTACGAGCAGTACTTC	CASSQRGSGRAGSSYEQYF
NA	TRBV25-1	NA	TRBJ2-2	TGTGCCAGCAGTGCGGGCACTTACACCGGGGAGCGGTTTTTT	CASSAGTYTGERFF
few	TRBV20-1	NA	TRBJ2-7	TGCAGTGCTAGAGATAGTGGGTCAGGGTGGTCCTACGAGCAGTACTTC	CSARDSGSGWSYEQYF
few	TRBV12-3/TRBV12-4	NA	TRBJ1-5	TGTGCCAGCAGTTTAGGACCGCTCAATCAGCCCCAGCATTTT	CASSLGPLNQPQHF
few	TRBV3-1	TRBD2	TRBJ2-1	TGTGCCAGCAGCCAGAAGCGGGGGCCCTACAATGAGCAGTTCTTC	CASSQKRGPYNEQFF
few	TRBV7-2	NA	TRBJ2-1	TGTGCCAGCAGCTCCGAGGGACTCCCAAACCATGAGCAGTTCTTC	CASSSEGLPNHEQFF
few	TRBV2	NA	TRBJ2-2	TGTGCCAGCACCATAACAGCGGCGAACACCGGGGAGCTGTTTTTT	CASTITAANTGELFF
few	TRBV11-1	TRBD1	TRBJ1-5	TGTGCCAGCAGCCTCCCAAAGATGACCGGGACAGGGGTCATACAGCCCCAGCATTTT	CASSLPKMTGTGVIQPQHF
NA	TRBV4-2	NA	TRBJ2-6	TGTGCCAGCAGCCAACTCTCTGGGGCCAACGTCCTGACTTTC	CASSQLSGANVLTF
many	TRBV11-1	NA	TRBJ1-1	TGTGCCAGCAAGGGTAGTGCGGCAGGGTTTTTTCTTAACACTGAAGCTTTCTTT	CASKGSAAGFFLNTEAFF
NA	TRBV28	NA	TRBJ2-7	TGTGCCAGCAGAGGGGCGTCATCCTACGAGCAGTACTTC	CASRGASSYEQYF
NA	TRBV12-3/TRBV12-4	TRBD1	TRBJ2-1	TGTGCCAGCAGTTTCTTCCCGGGACAGCCAATAAACGAGCAGTTCTTC	CASSFFPGQPINEQFF
few	TRBV5-4	NA	TRBJ1-6	TGTGCCAGCAGCTTGTTCCGGGCCTATTCACCCCTCCACTTT	CASSLFRAYSPLHF
NA	TRBV20-1	TRBD2	TRBJ2-3	TGCAGTGCTAGTCCTCTGTGGGAGGGACCACAGATAAGGCAGTATTTT	CSASPLWEGPQIRQYF
few	TRBV10-3	NA	TRBJ2-5	TGTGCCAGCAACAGCGGGGAGACCCAGTACTTC	CASNSGETQYF
few	TRBV19	NA	TRBJ2-1	TGTGCCAGTACCACGAAGGGCCGCACAACAGACAATGAGCAGTTCTTC	CASTTKGRTTDNEQFF
few	TRBV29-1	NA	TRBJ2-3	TGCAGCGTTGAAGGAGGGGGAACCCGGGACTTTGGCACAGATACGCAGTATTTT	CSVEGGGTRDFGTDTQYF
few	TRBV5-5	NA	TRBJ1-2	TGTGCCAGCAGCTTAGGCAGGAACCTGCTCCATGGCTACACCTTC	CASSLGRNLLHGYTF
NA	TRBV15	NA	TRBJ1-1	TGTGCCACCAGCAGAGATCGGGACCCGGAGCGAGAAGCTTTCTTT	CATSRDRDPEREAFF
many	TRBV12-3/TRBV12-4	NA	TRBJ2-3	TGTGCCAGCAGCCCCAGGCTAGATGCGGATACGCAGTATTTT	CASSPRLDADTQYF
few	TRBV3-1	TRBD1	TRBJ2-7	TGTGCCAGCAGGGGGACAGACCTCTACGAGCAGTACTTC	CASRGTDLYEQYF
many	TRBV18	NA	TRBJ2-2	TGTGCCAGCAGCCCGCGAAGCACCGGGGAGCTGTTTTTT	CASSPRSTGELFF
NA	TRBV27	TRBD2	TRBJ2-2	TGTGCCAGCAGTTGGACTAGCGGGAGTGGGGAGCTGTTTTTT	CASSWTSGSGELFF